The source of this T cell receptor (beta chain) is a study of Ad26.COV2.S vaccination and SARS-CoV-2 variants. On this clone: Antigen specificity is unknown.

Study results and limitations: Reported post-vaccination CD8+ and CD4+ T cell responses to spike showed substantial breadth.

The CDR3 length is 16 residues. Per germline, CDR1 MDHEN and CDR2 SYDVKM. V was pared by 5 bases and J by 2 bases, with 8 bases of the junction left unmatched. Treatment: over 15 received Ad26.COV2.S at low or high dose, single or two shots; 5 received placebo; per-sample allocation not given. Day 63 following the first vaccine or placebo injection was when the samples were taken. TCRdb's copy holds only in-frame clones and misses some; the assay was immunoSEQ multiplex PCR. The data show approximately 460,000 clones, 80% to 90% seen once. This specimen consisted of peripheral blood, obtained in a trial of Ad26.COV2.S vaccine versus placebo. The origin of this receptor is a person aged 18 to 65 who received the Ad26.COV2.S COVID-19 vaccine or a placebo. V and J are TRBV28 and TRBJ2-2, with TRBD1 matching 7 bases. CDR3 sequence: CASSLRQGGNTGELFF. The CDR3 nucleotides are TGTGCCAGCAGTCTACGACAGGGTGGAAACACCGGGGAGCTGTTTTTT.